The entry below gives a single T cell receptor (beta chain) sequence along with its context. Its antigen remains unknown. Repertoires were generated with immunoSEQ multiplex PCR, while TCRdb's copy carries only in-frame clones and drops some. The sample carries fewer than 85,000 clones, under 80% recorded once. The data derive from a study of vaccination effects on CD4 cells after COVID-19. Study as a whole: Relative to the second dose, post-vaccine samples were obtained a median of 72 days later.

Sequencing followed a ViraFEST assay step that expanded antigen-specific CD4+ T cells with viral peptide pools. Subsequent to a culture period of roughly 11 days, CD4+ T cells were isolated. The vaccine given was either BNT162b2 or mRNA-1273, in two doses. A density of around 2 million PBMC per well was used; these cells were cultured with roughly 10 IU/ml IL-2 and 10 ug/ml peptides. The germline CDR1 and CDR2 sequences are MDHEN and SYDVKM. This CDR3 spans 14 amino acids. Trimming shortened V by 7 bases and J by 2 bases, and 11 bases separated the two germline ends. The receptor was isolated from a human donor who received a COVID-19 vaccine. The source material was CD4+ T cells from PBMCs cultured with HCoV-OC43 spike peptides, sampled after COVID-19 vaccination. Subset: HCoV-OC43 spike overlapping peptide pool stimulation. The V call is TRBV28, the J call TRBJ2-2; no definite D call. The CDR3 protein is CASTKGGNTGELFF. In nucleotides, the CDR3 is TGTGCCAGCACCAAAGGTGGAAACACCGGGGAGCTGTTTTTT. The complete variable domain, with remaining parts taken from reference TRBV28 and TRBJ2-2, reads DVKVTQSSRYLVKRTGEKVFLECVQDMDHENMFWYRQDPGLGLRLIYFSYDVKMKEKGDIPEGYSVSREKKERFSLILESASTNQTSMYLCASTKGGNTGELFFGEGSRLTVL.